Below, one TCR beta chain is given with its context. Its antigen is undetermined. The sample comes from a study of beta chain features in type 1 diabetes. Study-wide points: Researchers reported that naive, central memory and Treg TCRB repertoires appeared more similar in patients than in healthy donors. Shorter TCRB CDR3s, moderately but significantly so, marked every one of the four CD4+ subsets in Type 1 diabetes patients.

Since all of the isolated RNA was reverse transcribed, expressed TCRB transcripts were what got sequenced. Sequencing used immunoSEQ multiplex PCR; TCRdb keeps in-frame clones, though not all of them. Of 640,000 or so clones listed, roughly 12% are singletons. CDR1 is LNHDA and CDR2 is SQIVND in the germline V gene (reference sequence). V trimming: 2 bases; J trimming: 7 bases; junction bases outside the gene matches: 10. The CDR3 is made up of 16 amino acids. The receptor was derived from a man between 18 and 35 years old with type 1 diabetes. The specimen sequenced was naive CD4+ T cells from blood. This chain connects TRBV19 to TRBJ2-1, with 8 bases that match TRBD1. The CDR3 nucleotides are TGTGCCAGTAGTATATGGGGGGACAGGCTAAGGAATGAGCAGTTCTTC. Translated, it gives CASSIWGDRLRNEQFF.